This T cell receptor beta chain stems from a study of blood T cell repertoires in COVID-19. The CDR3 has 11 amino acids. Trimming stripped 6 bases from V and 5 bases from J, with 7 bases between. Germline CDR1 reads MGHRA; CDR2 reads YSYEKL. Assay: immunoSEQ multiplex PCR; the TCRdb copy retains only in-frame clones and omits some. The sample has some 150,000 clones, 80% to 90% seen once. The rearrangement joins TRBV4-1 to TRBJ1-2, with D perhaps matching TRBD1 (6 bases). The sequenced sample was peripheral blood. This clonotype was sampled from a human donor with acute or convalescent COVID-19. The donor label of this sample is uncertain. The CDR3 is CASSQGYGYTF. The CDR3 bases are TGCGCCAGCAGTCAGGGGTATGGCTACACCTTC.